The 9 T cell receptor beta chains below all came from one sample that was sequenced in a study of T-cell reconstitution after alpha-beta-depleted transplantation in children. Using unique molecular identifiers, the investigators prepared the TCRbeta library. TCRdb re-called the PCR reads with MiXCR, one entry per CDR3 protein. The table has about 510,000 distinct CDR3 sequences, 9.5% to 12% seen once; the top ten hold roughly 15%. Sequences were derived from PBMCs, mostly from graft donor cells, sampled 180 days after TCRalphabeta/CD19-depleted stem cell transplant. These receptors originate from a female patient between 2 and 15 years old who had a stem cell transplant for aplastic anemia, so the T cells may come from the graft donor.

The chain links TRBV7-8 to TRBJ2-7; D might be TRBD1 (6 bases). Germline values: CDR1 SGHVS, CDR2 FQNEAQ. The length of the CDR3 is 12 residues. Trimming left V 5 bases short and J 3 bases short, with 8 bases between. CDR3 in amino acids: CASSQGIYEQYV. CDR3 in DNA: TGTGCCAGCAGCCAGGGGATCTACGAGCAGTACGTC.

This clonotype was seen repeatedly, ten times or more. V and J are TRBV4-2 and TRBJ2-3; D perhaps matches TRBD2 (5 bases). Germline-derived CDR1 and CDR2 are LGHNA and YNFKEQ. V lost 0 bases, J lost 0 bases, and 7 bases lay in between. The length of the CDR3 is 15 residues. The CDR3 spells CASSQDRGSTDTQYF. CDR3 nucleotide sequence: TGTGCCAGCAGCCAAGATCGGGGAAGCACAGATACGCAGTATTTT.

This clonotype appeared a few times. V usage is TRBV28 and J usage is TRBJ2-1; the D gene could be TRBD1 or TRBD2 (6 bases each). Trimming took off 6 bases at V and 10 bases at J, with 19 bases between the two ends. The V gene's germline CDR1 is MDHEN and CDR2 SYDVKM. The CDR3 runs 14 residues. The DNA of the CDR3 is TGTGCCAGCAGCCCCCAAAGGGGGGCAGGGGAGCAGTTCTTC. Its protein product is CASSPQRGAGEQFF.

The rearrangement joins TRBV5-6 to TRBJ2-7; TRBD1 is a possible D gene (6 bases). CDR1 is SGHDT and CDR2 is YYEEEE in the germline V gene. Trimming removed 0 bases at V and 3 bases at J, with 7 bases between. This CDR3 spans 13 amino acids. The CDR3 reads CASSLVGHYEQYF. CDR3 bases: TGTGCCAGCAGCTTGGTGGGACACTACGAGCAGTACTTC. Looking up the rest from reference TRBV5-6 and TRBJ2-7 gives the full variable domain: DAGVTQSPTHLIKTRGQQVTLRCSPKSGHDTVSWYQQALGQGPQFIFQYYEEEERQRGNFPDRFSGHQFPNYSSELNVNALLLGDSALYLCASSLVGHYEQYFGPGTRLTVT.

This chain connects TRBV20-1 to TRBJ1-2; possibly TRBD1 for D (6 bases). Germline assignment: CDR1 DFQATT and CDR2 SNEGSKA (reference sequence). The V gene lost 0 bases and the J gene lost 3 bases, with 11 bases spanning the gap. CDR3 length: 14 residues. The CDR3 loop reads CSAREVGADYGYTF. CDR3 nucleotides: TGCAGTGCTAGAGAGGTGGGGGCAGACTATGGCTACACCTTC.

V gene TRBV12-3 or TRBV12-4 combines with J gene TRBJ2-2; TRBD1 is a possible D gene (6 bases). The V gene lost 3 bases and the J gene lost 6 bases, with 8 bases spanning the gap. The CDR3 contains 13 residues. In DNA, the CDR3 is TGTGCCAGCAGTTTTAAGGGGGCCGGGGAGCTGTTTTTT. Protein sequence: CASSFKGAGELFF.

This clonotype was seen only a few times. The rearrangement uses TRBV3-1 and TRBJ2-2, with D possibly matching TRBD1 (6 bases). The CDR3 loop spans 16 amino acids. Germline V gene lookup returns CDR1 LGHDT and CDR2 YNNKEL (reference sequence). Trimming pared 1 base from V and 1 base from J, leaving 10 bases between. CDR3 sequence reads: CASSQGPGQNTGELFF. DNA for the CDR3: TGTGCCAGCAGCCAAGGACCGGGACAGAACACCGGGGAGCTGTTTTTT.

This clonotype appeared a few times. CDR3 sequence: CASSRLAGDEQFF. The CDR3 nucleotides read TGTGCCAGCAGCCGACTAGCGGGAGATGAGCAGTTCTTC. The chain uses TRBV11-2 and TRBJ2-1; 12 bases align to TRBD2. Unmatched junction bases numbered 1, after V lost 5 bases and J lost 8 bases. Germline CDR1 reads SGHAT; CDR2 reads FQNNGV. The CDR3 loop spans 13 amino acids.

There are a few counts of this clonotype. The CDR3 region is CASSLRLAGKWYEQYF. The CDR3, as DNA: TGTGCCAGCAGCCTACGTCTAGCGGGAAAATGGTACGAGCAGTACTTC. The chain has TRBV11-2 and TRBJ2-7; 9 bases map to TRBD2. Germline V gene sequence: CDR1 SGHAT, CDR2 FQNNGV. The CDR3 extends over 16 amino acids. Germline trimming cut 5 bases from V and 4 bases from J; bases unmatched to any gene: 12.